This T cell receptor (beta chain) was sequenced in a study of blood T cell repertoires in COVID-19. V lost 4 bases, J lost 4 bases, and 17 bases lay in between. The CDR3 extends over 16 amino acids. Germline V gene data show CDR1 as MGHDK and CDR2 as SYGVNS. Some clones are missing from TCRdb's copy, which holds only in-frame ones; the method was immunoSEQ multiplex PCR. This sample has a few hundred thousand clones, with approximately 89% found just once. This sequence originates from a woman aged 40 to 50 with acute COVID-19. Sequencing used PBMCs or T cells enriched from blood (not recorded which). The V and J genes are TRBV25-1 and TRBJ1-3, with a tentative D call TRBD1 (5 bases). CDR3 loop: CASSGRGFTRGNTIYF. The CDR3 DNA reads as TGTGCCAGCAGTGGAAGGGGTTTCACCCGCGGAAACACCATATATTTT.